This T cell receptor (beta chain) was found in a study of OX40 agonist ivuxolimab in advanced cancers. Looking at the study overall: Ivuxolimab, an antibody that agonizes OX40 (CD134), was administered to the patients.

Details on this clone: As yet, its antigen is unknown.

Germline V gene data show CDR1 as MNHEY and CDR2 as SMNVEV (reference sequence). J was trimmed by 5 bases and V by 5 bases; bases with no gene match: 4. The CDR3 has 14 amino acids. Only in-frame clones appear in the TCRdb table, and some are missing; sequencing was by immunoSEQ multiplex PCR. The table has tens of thousands of clones, around four fifths seen once. The study, taken as a whole, reports: Some patients without response likewise showed low normalized clonal expansion.

This chain links TRBV27 with TRBJ2-4, with TRBD1 matching over 9 bases. Source: CD4+ or CD8+ T cells sorted from blood, taken in a trial of the OX40 agonist ivuxolimab. The TCR sequence derives from an adult with an advanced solid tumor such as melanoma, head and neck, liver or kidney cancer. CDR3 protein: CASSTRTGENIQYF. The CDR3 nucleotides are TGTGCCAGCAGTACAAGGACAGGGGAAAACATTCAGTACTTC.